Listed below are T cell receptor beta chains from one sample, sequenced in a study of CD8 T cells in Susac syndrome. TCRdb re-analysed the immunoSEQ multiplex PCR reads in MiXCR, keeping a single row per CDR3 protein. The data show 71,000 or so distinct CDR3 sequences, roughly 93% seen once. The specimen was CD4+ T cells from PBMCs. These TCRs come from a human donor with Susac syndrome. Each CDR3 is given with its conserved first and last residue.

CASSVKGANVLTF,TRBJ2-6,TRBV5-4
CASSSTGGNQPQHF,TRBJ1-5,TRBV18
CASSYDGRANYGYTF,TRBJ1-2,TRBV6-5
CATSRANYNEQFF,TRBJ2-1,TRBV15
CASSVDPGGGGSYEQYF,TRBJ2-7,TRBV9
CASSYGGSPNTDTQYF,TRBJ2-3,TRBV6-2/TRBV6-3
CSAIRWDRGLLNTEAFF,TRBJ1-1,TRBV20-1
CASSLGGENSPLHF,TRBJ1-6,TRBV5-1
CASSLKGGQTQYF,TRBJ2-5,TRBV7-2
CASSRLGTDSYEQYF,TRBJ2-7,TRBV28
CSVESNTEAFF,TRBJ1-1,TRBV29-1
CASSLTAGGQPQHF,TRBJ1-5,TRBV27
CASSLGQLEAFF,TRBJ1-1,TRBV7-2
CASSLDRTSGRTGELFF,TRBJ2-2,TRBV5-1
CASSLSGETEAFF,TRBJ1-1,TRBV6-2/TRBV6-3
CASSDSRGRSYNEQFF,TRBJ2-1,TRBV6-4
CASSVVRGELFF,TRBJ2-2,TRBV9
CASSLVRGAFNEQFF,TRBJ2-1,TRBV2
CASSQHPVGVGNQPQHF,TRBJ1-5,TRBV4-3
CASSVEAGGLSYEQYF,TRBJ2-7,TRBV9
CASINSLRVINEQFF,TRBJ2-1,TRBV28
CASRGLRNEQFF,TRBJ2-1,TRBV25-1
CASSQVSGGAVNEQFF,TRBJ2-1,TRBV4-2
CASSQDRDTNEKLFF,TRBJ1-4,TRBV4-3
CASSVGVHNSPLHF,TRBJ1-6,TRBV7-2
CASSEEEFTEAFF,TRBJ1-1,TRBV2
CASSSSRERTGAVRGSPLHF,TRBJ1-6,TRBV11-1
CASSSIYEQYF,TRBJ2-7,TRBV7-2
CASSELSTGGYGYTF,TRBJ1-2,TRBV3-1
CASSLGSGTTTYEQYF,TRBJ2-7,TRBV7-8
CASSRVGNQPQHF,TRBJ1-5,TRBV6-2/TRBV6-3
CASDSQETQYF,TRBJ2-5,TRBV2
CASSSGRGQGEQYF,TRBJ2-7,TRBV7-2
CASSLYDLNQPQHF,TRBJ1-5,TRBV7-2
CASSFDGTNYGYTF,TRBJ1-2,TRBV28
CAFSPRQGNSPLHF,TRBJ1-6,TRBV30
CASSRTRGEDQPQHF,TRBJ1-5,TRBV19
CASSVDLRNTIYF,TRBJ1-3,TRBV9
CSALTAGGPYEQYF,TRBJ2-7,TRBV29-1
CASTSPSGVDYNEQFF,TRBJ2-1,TRBV11-2
CASSSGQQETQYF,TRBJ2-5,TRBV7-3
CASSFYNSPLHF,TRBJ1-6,TRBV28
CASSLSTSGGEETQYF,TRBJ2-5,TRBV11-2
CASSYSPTYEQYF,TRBJ2-7,TRBV6-2/TRBV6-3
CASSWDRGLAGANVLTF,TRBJ2-6,TRBV5-1
CASSFRYLAGSGNEQFF,TRBJ2-1,TRBV7-2
CATSDLSVNQPQHF,TRBJ1-5,TRBV24-1
CSARSNPLRSPLHF,TRBJ1-6,TRBV20-1
CASSLDPGRGREQYF,TRBJ2-7,TRBV11-2
CASSLGRAREGTEAFF,TRBJ1-1,TRBV5-4
CAISWSSEGYEQYF,TRBJ2-7,TRBV10-3
CASSNEGTGELFF,TRBJ2-2,TRBV12-3/TRBV12-4